This TCR beta chain was sequenced during a study of blood T cells in healthy people across ages. This clonotype was counted only a few times. What it recognizes is unknown. The CDR3 is 15 residues long. Germline V gene lookup returns CDR1 MNHEY and CDR2 SVGEGT. Trimming pared 4 bases from V and 1 base from J, leaving 10 bases between. Together with a sample-barcoded 5' primer, a J-beta primer mix was included in a second PCR lasting about 7 to 12 cycles. TCRdb reanalysed the 5' RACE reads using MiXCR and keeps one entry per CDR3 protein. The repertoire has about 1,800,000 distinct CDR3 sequences, 28% of them found once; the top ten carry less than 9.5%. Study-level points and caveats: Per million T cells, TCR beta diversity dropped roughly linearly as age increased.

V gene TRBV6-2 or TRBV6-3 combines with J gene TRBJ1-4, with D unresolved. The sequence derives from a young woman in good health. Specimen: blood. The CDR3 sequence is CASSFRKGTNEKLFF. In DNA, the CDR3 is TGTGCCAGCAGTTTTCGGAAAGGAACTAATGAAAAACTGTTTTTT.